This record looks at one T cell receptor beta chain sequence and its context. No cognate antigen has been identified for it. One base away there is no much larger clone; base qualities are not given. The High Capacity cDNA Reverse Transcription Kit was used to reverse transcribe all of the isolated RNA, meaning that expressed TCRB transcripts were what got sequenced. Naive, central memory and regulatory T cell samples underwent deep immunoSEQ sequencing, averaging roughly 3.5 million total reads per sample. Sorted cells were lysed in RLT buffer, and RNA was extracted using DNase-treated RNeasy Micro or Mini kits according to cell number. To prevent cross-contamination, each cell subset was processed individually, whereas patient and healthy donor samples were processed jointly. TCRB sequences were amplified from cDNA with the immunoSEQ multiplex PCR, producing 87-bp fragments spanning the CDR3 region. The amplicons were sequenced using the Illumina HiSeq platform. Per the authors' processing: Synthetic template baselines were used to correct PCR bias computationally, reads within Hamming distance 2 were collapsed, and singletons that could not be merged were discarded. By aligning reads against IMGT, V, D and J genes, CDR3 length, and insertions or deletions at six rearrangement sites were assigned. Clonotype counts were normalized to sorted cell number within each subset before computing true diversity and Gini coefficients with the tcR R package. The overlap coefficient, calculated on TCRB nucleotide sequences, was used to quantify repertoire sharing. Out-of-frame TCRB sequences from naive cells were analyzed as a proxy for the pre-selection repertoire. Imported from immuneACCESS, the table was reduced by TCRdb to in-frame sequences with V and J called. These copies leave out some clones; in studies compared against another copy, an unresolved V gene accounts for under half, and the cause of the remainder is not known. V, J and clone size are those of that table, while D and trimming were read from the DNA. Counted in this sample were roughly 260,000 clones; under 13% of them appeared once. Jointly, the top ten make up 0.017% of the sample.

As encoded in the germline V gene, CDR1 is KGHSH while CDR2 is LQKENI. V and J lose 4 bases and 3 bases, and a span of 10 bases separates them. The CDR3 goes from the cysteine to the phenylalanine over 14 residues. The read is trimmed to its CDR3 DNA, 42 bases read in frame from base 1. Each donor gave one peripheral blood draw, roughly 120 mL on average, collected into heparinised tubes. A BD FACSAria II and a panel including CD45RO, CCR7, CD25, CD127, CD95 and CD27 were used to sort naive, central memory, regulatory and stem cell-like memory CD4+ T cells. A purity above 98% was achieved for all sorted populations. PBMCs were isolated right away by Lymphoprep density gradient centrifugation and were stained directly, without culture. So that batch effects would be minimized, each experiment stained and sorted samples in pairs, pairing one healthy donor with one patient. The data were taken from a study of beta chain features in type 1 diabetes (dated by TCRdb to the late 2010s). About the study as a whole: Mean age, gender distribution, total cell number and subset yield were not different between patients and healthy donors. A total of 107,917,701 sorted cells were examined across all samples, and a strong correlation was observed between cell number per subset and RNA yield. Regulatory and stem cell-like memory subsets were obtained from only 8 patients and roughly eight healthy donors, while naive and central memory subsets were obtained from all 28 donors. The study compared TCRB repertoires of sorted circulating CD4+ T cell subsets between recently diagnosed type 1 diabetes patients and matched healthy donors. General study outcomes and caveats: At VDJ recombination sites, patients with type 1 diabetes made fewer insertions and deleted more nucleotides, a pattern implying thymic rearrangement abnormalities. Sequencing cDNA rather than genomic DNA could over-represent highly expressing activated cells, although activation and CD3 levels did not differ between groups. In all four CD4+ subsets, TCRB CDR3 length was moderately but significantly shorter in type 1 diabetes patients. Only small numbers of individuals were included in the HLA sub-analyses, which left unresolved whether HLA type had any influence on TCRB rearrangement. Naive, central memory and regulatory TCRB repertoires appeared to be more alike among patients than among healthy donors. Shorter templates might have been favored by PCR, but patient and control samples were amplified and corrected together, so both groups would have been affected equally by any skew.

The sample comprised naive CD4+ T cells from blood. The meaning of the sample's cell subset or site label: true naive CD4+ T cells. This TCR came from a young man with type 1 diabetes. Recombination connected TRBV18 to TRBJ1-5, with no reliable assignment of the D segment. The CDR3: CASSLTEDNQPQHF. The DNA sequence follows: TGTGCCAGCTCACTTACAGAAGACAATCAGCCCCAGCATTTT.